These T cell receptor beta chains were read from a single sample in a study of cytomegalovirus exposure and HLA in healthy donors. Profiling relied on immunoSEQ multiplex PCR, and the TCRdb table lists in-frame clones only, not all of them. The sample has about 160,000 clones, around 75% seen once; the top ten hold roughly 3%. The sample comprised PBMCs. The receptors originated from a woman aged 50 to 60 in good health and CMV-seropositive. The CDR3 runs from the conserved cysteine through the conserved F or W. The D gene is left open where the match is weak.

V gene	D gene	J gene	CDR3 DNA	CDR3 protein
TRBV7-9	TRBD1	TRBJ2-1	TGTGCCAGCAGCGATAGGGACAGTGAGCAGTTCTTC	CASSDRDSEQFF
TRBV14	.	TRBJ1-4	TGTGCCAGCAGCCAAGTCTTGACAGGCTTCGAAAAACTGTTTTTT	CASSQVLTGFEKLFF
TRBV11-2	.	TRBJ2-7	TGTGCCAGCAGCTTAGATCGACAGAGTCACTACGAGCAGTACTTC	CASSLDRQSHYEQYF
TRBV5-1	.	TRBJ1-1	TGCGCCAGCAGCTTCCTTTCCCAGATGAACACTGAAGCTTTCTTT	CASSFLSQMNTEAFF
TRBV2	.	TRBJ1-2	TGTGCCAGCAGCCCTACAGGGAGTCTTGGTGGCTACACCTTC	CASSPTGSLGGYTF
TRBV9	.	TRBJ2-3	TGTGCCAGCAGCAAAATGGGGGCTGGCGGACACTACACAGATACGCAGTATTTT	CASSKMGAGGHYTDTQYF
TRBV5-4	TRBD2	TRBJ2-5	TGTGCCAGCAGCTTGCGGGGGGGCCGCCAAGAGACCCAGTACTTC	CASSLRGGRQETQYF
TRBV12-5	.	TRBJ2-3	TGTGCTAGTGCCCAGGGCGGCACAGATACGCAGTATTTT	CASAQGGTDTQYF
TRBV7-2	.	TRBJ2-3	TGTGCCAGCAGCTTCCTTAGCGGCTACACAGATACGCAGTATTTT	CASSFLSGYTDTQYF
TRBV6-1	.	TRBJ1-2	TGTGCCAGCAGTGAAGGGCCTGCCTGGGACTATGGCTACCCCTTC	CASSEGPAWDYGYPF
TRBV4-1	TRBD1	TRBJ2-7	TGCGCCAGCAGCCAATCCGGACAGGCCGCTGATCAGTACTTC	CASSQSGQAADQYF
TRBV15	.	TRBJ1-5	TGTGCCACCAGCAGATTCAGGGAGGGCAATCAGCCCCAGCATTTT	CATSRFREGNQPQHF
TRBV10-1	.	TRBJ1-1	TGCGCCAGCAGCCGACAGCGGAACACTGAAGCTTTCTTT	CASSRQRNTEAFF
TRBV4-2	TRBD1	TRBJ2-7	TGTGCCAGCAGCCCCCAGGGACAGGGGGCCTACGAGCAGTACTTC	CASSPQGQGAYEQYF
TRBV4-2	TRBD1	TRBJ2-4	TGTGCCAGCAGCCACCGGGACAGGGTGAACATTCAGTACTTC	CASSHRDRVNIQYF
TRBV9	TRBD1	TRBJ2-7	TGTGCCAGCAGCGAGAGGGACAGGGCAATGACCTACGAGCAGTACTTC	CASSERDRAMTYEQYF